Listed below are T cell receptor beta chains from one sample, sequenced in a study of T-cell memory formation after mild COVID-19. TCRdb used MiXCR to reprocess the 5' RACE reads, holding one entry per CDR3 protein. The profile covers roughly 480,000 distinct CDR3 sequences, with approximately 23% appearing a single time and around 12% taken by the ten largest. Sequenced sample: PBMCs or a T cell subset sorted from them (not recorded which). These receptors were taken from an adult woman who had mild COVID-19 (a few samples of this study predate the infection). Cell type and time point are not known. Each CDR3 is given with its conserved first and last residue. The D gene is left open where the match is weak.

D: .
J: TRBJ1-2
length: 13
V: TRBV19
CDR3: CASSTFGRNGYTF

D: .
J: TRBJ2-1
length: 14
V: TRBV7-9
CDR3: CASSLASTNNEQFF

D: .
J: TRBJ2-4
length: 11
V: TRBV7-9
CDR3: CASSLEGIQYF

D: .
J: TRBJ1-5
length: 15
V: TRBV10-3
CDR3: CAISESMGGDQPQHF

D: TRBD2
J: TRBJ2-3
length: 15
V: TRBV7-3
CDR3: CASSFFAGGKDTQYF

D: .
J: TRBJ1-1
length: 14
V: TRBV19
CDR3: CASSIWGRNTEAFF

D: .
J: TRBJ2-1
length: 12
V: TRBV14
CDR3: CASSQLRNEQFF

D: .
J: TRBJ2-7
length: 15
V: TRBV9
CDR3: CASSVDMGTLYEQYF

D: .
J: TRBJ2-3
length: 16
V: TRBV24-1
CDR3: CATSDVSDWKPDTQYF

D: TRBD2
J: TRBJ2-4
length: 12
V: TRBV29-1
CDR3: CSAGAGINIQYF

D: .
J: TRBJ2-1
length: 15
V: TRBV7-2
CDR3: CASSLAGLTGNEQFF

D: .
J: TRBJ2-7
length: 16
V: TRBV7-6
CDR3: CASSLGIRGHSYEQYF

D: .
J: TRBJ1-2
length: 16
V: TRBV5-4
CDR3: CASSLAGAGVYYGYTF

D: .
J: TRBJ1-1
length: 13
V: TRBV6-2/TRBV6-3
CDR3: CASRSYVSTEAFF

D: TRBD2
J: TRBJ2-2
length: 16
V: TRBV10-2
CDR3: CASSDLAGAGTGELFF

D: .
J: TRBJ2-7
length: 14
V: TRBV12-3/TRBV12-4
CDR3: CASSSGTPPYEQYF

D: .
J: TRBJ1-1
length: 19
V: TRBV7-9
CDR3: CASSLAPGPTGRMNTEAFF

D: .
J: TRBJ2-6
length: 17
V: TRBV6-1
CDR3: CASSVRLGLAGANVLTF

D: .
J: TRBJ1-3
length: 17
V: TRBV4-1
CDR3: CASSHLGRWASGNTIYF

D: .
J: TRBJ2-7
length: 17
V: TRBV6-2/TRBV6-3
CDR3: CASSYRTVPPLSYEQYF

D: .
J: TRBJ1-1
length: 15
V: TRBV11-2
CDR3: CASTQTATSNTEAFF

D: .
J: TRBJ1-6
length: 14
V: TRBV20-1
CDR3: CSAREGWDNSPLHF

D: .
J: TRBJ2-7
length: 14
V: TRBV7-2
CDR3: CASRRGDRSYEQYF

D: .
J: TRBJ2-2
length: 15
V: TRBV7-6
CDR3: CASSFDPGDLGELFF

D: .
J: TRBJ2-7
length: 17
V: TRBV4-1
CDR3: CASSQIHRRAREDEQYF

D: .
J: TRBJ2-7
length: 14
V: TRBV5-1
CDR3: CASSSATEVGEQYF

D: TRBD1
J: TRBJ2-2
length: 17
V: TRBV27
CDR3: CASSLGSGTGGTGELFF

D: TRBD1
J: TRBJ1-2
length: 13
V: TRBV2
CDR3: CASSRTGKYGYTF

D: .
J: TRBJ1-2
length: 11
V: TRBV20-1
CDR3: CSARDTYGYTF

D: .
J: TRBJ2-7
length: 15
V: TRBV11-3
CDR3: CASSRTRGTDYEQYF

D: .
J: TRBJ1-2
length: 13
V: TRBV3-1
CDR3: CASSQVGVDGYTF

D: TRBD2
J: TRBJ2-4
length: 18
V: TRBV12-3/TRBV12-4
CDR3: CASREAPGLAGGLSIQYF

D: .
J: TRBJ1-1
length: 12
V: TRBV12-3/TRBV12-4
CDR3: CASSFAGTEAFF

D: TRBD1
J: TRBJ1-2
length: 13
V: TRBV12-3/TRBV12-4
CDR3: CATPGTGNYGYTF

D: .
J: TRBJ2-1
length: 16
V: TRBV20-1
CDR3: CSASPLGRMGGNEQFF

D: .
J: TRBJ2-7
length: 14
V: TRBV5-1
CDR3: CASSLASSSYEQYF

D: .
J: TRBJ2-3
length: 10
V: TRBV20-1
CDR3: CSARTDTQYF

D: TRBD2
J: TRBJ2-3
length: 15
V: TRBV5-1
CDR3: CASSSNGGATDTQYF

D: TRBD1
J: TRBJ2-5
length: 15
V: TRBV30
CDR3: CAWKTGQGASETQYF

D: .
J: TRBJ1-5
length: 16
V: TRBV20-1
CDR3: CSASLGGGALNQPQHF

D: .
J: TRBJ2-3
length: 15
V: TRBV4-2
CDR3: CASSQGVAETDTQYF

D: .
J: TRBJ2-7
length: 15
V: TRBV24-1
CDR3: CATSDNIAGKYEQYF

D: .
J: TRBJ2-2
length: 15
V: TRBV15
CDR3: CATSREHRNTGELFF

D: .
J: TRBJ2-5
length: 14
V: TRBV18
CDR3: CASSPYGGLETQYF

D: .
J: TRBJ1-2
length: 10
V: TRBV30
CDR3: CAWDGYGYTF

D: .
J: TRBJ1-1
length: 14
V: TRBV9
CDR3: CASSVGSDYTEAFF